These 20 T cell receptor beta chains were all obtained from the same sample, sequenced in a study of blood T cell repertoires in COVID-19. Assay: immunoSEQ multiplex PCR; the TCRdb copy retains only in-frame clones and omits some. The sample shows more than 70,000 clones, less than 90% of them seen only once. Specimen: peripheral blood. The receptor set was obtained from a man between 60 and 75 years old with acute or convalescent COVID-19.

The chain recombines TRBV29-1 with TRBJ1-2; 9 bases agree with TRBD1. This CDR3 has 16 residues. Germline CDR1 is SQVTM and CDR2 is ANQGSEA. The junction had 13 bases not matched to a gene; V was cut back by 6 bases and J by 2 bases. The CDR3 reads CSVGAGRTGVNYGYTF. CDR3 bases: TGCAGCGTAGGCGCGGGCAGGACAGGGGTAAACTATGGCTACACCTTC.

In its sample, this clone was seen once. The chain joins TRBV28 to TRBJ2-1; tentative D call: TRBD2 (6 bases). This CDR3 region has 13 residues. Trimming removed 7 bases at V and 5 bases at J, with 12 bases between. Germline assignment: CDR1 MDHEN and CDR2 SYDVKM. CDR3 in amino acids: CASTGGVDNEQFF. CDR3 nucleotides: TGTGCCAGCACCGGGGGAGTTGACAATGAGCAGTTCTTC.

The rearrangement links TRBV18 to TRBJ1-2; D is uncertain. Germline CDR1 is KGHSH and CDR2 is LQKENI. This CDR3 spans 15 amino acids. V was clipped by 6 bases and J by 0 bases, with 14 bases between them. This chain's CDR3 is CASSTGSASNYGYTF. The CDR3 coding sequence is TGTGCCAGCTCTACGGGGTCAGCGTCTAACTATGGCTACACCTTC.

The rearrangement uses TRBV30 and TRBJ1-2; D is uncertain. CDR3 size: 14 residues. Germline loops: CDR1 GTSNPN, CDR2 SVGIG (reference sequence). V was clipped by 0 bases and J by 5 bases, with 13 bases between them. The CDR3, as DNA: TGTGCCTGGAGTGTACGGGATTTAGGGTATGGCTACACCTTC. Encoded protein: CAWSVRDLGYGYTF.

The chain joins TRBV19 to TRBJ1-5; possible D gene TRBD1, 6 bases. From germline, CDR1 is LNHDA and CDR2 SQIVND (reference sequence). The V and J ends lost 5 bases and 4 bases respectively, with 18 bases between them. CDR3 length equals 16 residues. The CDR3 DNA follows: TGTGCCAGTAGTTCTTACCACGGACAGACTAATCAGCCCCAGCATTTT. Its translation is CASSSYHGQTNQPQHF.

The chain joins TRBV6-6 to TRBJ1-4, with 7 nucleotides matching TRBD1. The ends lost 6 bases at V and 8 bases at J; junction bases unmatched: 9. Per germline, CDR1 MNHNY and CDR2 SVGAGI (reference sequence). The CDR3 loop spans 14 amino acids. The CDR3 DNA reads as TGTGCCAGCAGACCGGGACAGACCTGGGAAAAACTGTTTTTT. It codes for CASRPGQTWEKLFF.

This chain's CDR3 is CAWDRSANTEAFF. The CDR3 DNA reads TGTGCCTGGGACAGGTCCGCGAACACTGAAGCTTTCTTT. This sequence joins TRBV30 and TRBJ1-1, with D possibly TRBD1 on 6 matching bases. V was shortened by 5 bases and J by 1 base, with 11 bases between the two germline ends. The CDR3 sequence is 13 residues long. Germline loops: CDR1 GTSNPN, CDR2 SVGIG (reference sequence).

V gene TRBV14 combines with J gene TRBJ2-1; D is uncertain. Germline V lookup: CDR1 SGHDN, CDR2 FVKESK. The CDR3 loop spans 16 amino acids. Trimming removed 1 base at V and 4 bases at J, with 14 bases between. Here the CDR3 DNA reads TGTGCCAGCAGCCAAGGCGCACAGCTTCAGTACAATGAGCAGTTCTTC. This codes for CASSQGAQLQYNEQFF.

This clone came up once. The chain recombines TRBV30 with TRBJ2-5, with D perhaps matching TRBD2 (5 bases). CDR1 is GTSNPN and CDR2 is SVGIG in the germline V gene (reference sequence). The CDR3 consists of 14 residues. The V end lost 0 bases, the J end lost 4 bases, and 12 bases lay between the germline ends. CDR3 nucleotide sequence: TGTGCCTGGAGTGTCGGTGGGGAGACAGAGACCCAGTACTTC. It translates to CAWSVGGETETQYF.

The chain is built from TRBV18 and TRBJ1-1, with D possibly TRBD1 on 6 matching bases. CDR3 length equals 14 residues. V shed 5 bases and J shed 5 bases, with 15 bases lying between them. The germline gives CDR1 KGHSH, CDR2 LQKENI. The CDR3, as DNA: TGTGCCAGCTCAACCCAGGGGCTAGATACTGAAGCTTTCTTT. It specifies CASSTQGLDTEAFF.

The V call is TRBV7-6, the J call TRBJ1-2; D is perhaps TRBD1 (5 bases). CDR1 is SGHVS, CDR2 FNYEAQ, per germline. This CDR3 is 17 amino acids long. Trimming cost V 1 base and J 1 base, with 16 bases left between them. This CDR3 reads CASSLEVPRAGNYGYTF. As DNA, the CDR3 is TGTGCCAGCAGCTTAGAGGTCCCCAGGGCCGGTAACTATGGCTACACCTTC.

The chain carries TRBV5-1 and TRBJ2-5; TRBD2 might be the D (6 bases). With 3 bases removed from V and 0 bases from J, the gap between germline ends came to 9 bases. Looked up from germline, CDR1 is SGHRS and CDR2 is YFSETQ. The CDR3 sequence is 14 residues long. As DNA, the CDR3 is TGCGCCAGCAGCTCGAGCGGGTACCAAGAGACCCAGTACTTC. Protein product: CASSSSGYQETQYF.

The chain recombines TRBV12-3 or TRBV12-4 with TRBJ2-7, with D tentatively TRBD1 (6 bases). CDR3 size: 13 residues. Trimming shortened V by 6 bases and J by 5 bases, and 14 bases separated the two germline ends. The CDR3 is CASSYTGFDEQYF. CDR3 sequence (DNA): TGTGCCAGCAGCTATACAGGGTTCGACGAGCAGTACTTC.

The J gene is TRBJ1-1, the V gene TRBV12-3 or TRBV12-4, with D hard to call. Trimming stripped 3 bases from V and 5 bases from J, with 4 bases between. This CDR3 region has 11 residues. CDR3: CASSFSTEAFF. CDR3 DNA sequence: TGTGCCAGCAGTTTTTCGACTGAAGCTTTCTTT.

V is TRBV6-1 and J is TRBJ2-7; D gene unclear. With 0 bases removed from V and 1 base from J, the gap between germline ends came to 7 bases. This CDR3 has 14 amino acids. Germline V gene sequence: CDR1 MNHNS, CDR2 SASEGT. CDR3 coding DNA: TGTGCCAGCAGTGAAGCCCCCCGGTCCTACGAGCAGTACTTC. Amino acid sequence: CASSEAPRSYEQYF.

J is TRBJ1-1 and V is TRBV19, with 11 positions matching TRBD1. This CDR3 has 15 residues. Germline CDR1 reads LNHDA; CDR2 reads SQIVND (reference sequence). V dropped 3 bases and J dropped 1; count of bases not matched to a gene: 1. The CDR3 is CASSIGQGANTEAFF. The CDR3 bases are TGTGCCAGTAGTATCGGACAGGGGGCGAACACTGAAGCTTTCTTT.

The V call is TRBV6-5, the J call TRBJ1-2, with 7 bases identical to TRBD1. Germline V CDR1 and CDR2: MNHEY, SVGAGI. Losses at the gene ends were 6 bases for V and 8 bases for J; bases not matched to a gene: 12. The CDR3 loop spans 14 amino acids. The CDR3: CASRVPGTVKGYTF. The CDR3 region has the DNA TGTGCCAGCAGGGTACCCGGGACAGTAAAAGGCTACACCTTC.

V is TRBV5-1 and J is TRBJ2-7; D gene unclear. CDR3 size: 14 residues. Trimming shortened V by 1 base and J by 2 bases, and 10 bases separated the two germline ends. Per germline, CDR1 SGHRS and CDR2 YFSETQ. DNA of the CDR3: TGCGCCAGCAGCTTGTGGCAGGCGACCTACGAGCAGTACTTC. Encoded protein: CASSLWQATYEQYF.

This sequence joins TRBV7-8 and TRBJ2-2, with 8 bases lining up with TRBD2. The CDR3 contains 17 residues. Unmatched junction bases numbered 8, after V lost 5 bases and J lost 0 bases. In germline, CDR1 is SGHVS, CDR2 FQNEAQ. CDR3 amino acids: CASSQWVAGTNTGELFF. Written as DNA, the CDR3 is TGTGCCAGCAGCCAGTGGGTAGCGGGGACGAACACCGGGGAGCTGTTTTTT.

The chain carries TRBV6-2 or TRBV6-3 and TRBJ1-2; 7 nucleotides match TRBD1. CDR1 is MNHEY and CDR2 is SVGEGT in the germline V gene. The V gene end was trimmed by 4 bases and the J gene end by 8 bases; junction bases not matched to a gene: 7. This CDR3 is built from 13 residues. The CDR3 bases are TGTGCCAGCAGTTGGGGGACAGCAAGGGGCTACACCTTC. It yields the protein CASSWGTARGYTF.